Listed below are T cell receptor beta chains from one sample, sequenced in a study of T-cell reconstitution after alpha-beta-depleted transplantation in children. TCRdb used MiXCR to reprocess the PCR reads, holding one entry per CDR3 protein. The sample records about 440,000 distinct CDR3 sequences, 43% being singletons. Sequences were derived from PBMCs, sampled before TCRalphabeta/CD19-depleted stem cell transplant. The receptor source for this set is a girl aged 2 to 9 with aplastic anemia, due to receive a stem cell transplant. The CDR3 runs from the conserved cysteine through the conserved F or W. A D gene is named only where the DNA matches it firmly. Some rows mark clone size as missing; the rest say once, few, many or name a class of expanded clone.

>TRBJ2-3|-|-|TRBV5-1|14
CASSLGVVEDTQYF
TGCGCCAGCAGCTTGGGGGTAGTAGAAGATACGCAGTATTTT
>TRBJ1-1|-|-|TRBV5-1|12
CASSFNTEEAFF
TGCGCCAGCAGCTTTAACACTGAGGAAGCTTTCTTT
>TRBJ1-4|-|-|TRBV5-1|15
CASSFSTTTNEKLFF
TGCGCCAGCAGCTTTTCGACCACAACTAATGAAAAACTGTTTTTT
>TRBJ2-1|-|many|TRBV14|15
CASSPRLVTYNEQFF
TGTGCCAGCAGCCCTCGACTAGTTACCTACAATGAGCAGTTCTTC
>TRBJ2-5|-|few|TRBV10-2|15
CASSGRGVGQETQYF
TGCGCCAGCAGTGGGAGGGGAGTGGGCCAAGAGACCCAGTACTTC
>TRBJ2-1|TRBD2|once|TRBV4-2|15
CASSQEKREGYEQFF
TGTGCCAGCAGCCAAGAAAAGCGGGAGGGATATGAGCAGTTCTTC
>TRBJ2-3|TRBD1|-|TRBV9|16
CASSRRQGTSTDTQYF
TGTGCCAGCAGCCGACGACAGGGTACTAGCACAGATACGCAGTATTTT
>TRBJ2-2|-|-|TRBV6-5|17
CASSYLGRLKNTGELFF
TGTGCCAGCAGTTACCTAGGACGGCTAAAGAACACCGGGGAGCTGTTTTTT
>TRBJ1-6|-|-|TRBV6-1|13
CASSEVSYSPLHF
TGTGCCAGCAGTGAAGTGTCCTATTCACCCCTCCACTTT
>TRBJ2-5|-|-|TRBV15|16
CATSRGVRPEQETQYF
TGTGCCACCAGCAGAGGGGTTAGGCCCGAGCAAGAGACCCAGTACTTC
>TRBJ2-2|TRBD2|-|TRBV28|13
CASSLGLARELFF
TGTGCCAGCAGCTTAGGACTAGCCCGGGAGCTGTTTTTT
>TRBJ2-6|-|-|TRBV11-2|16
CASKTGPLSGANVLTF
TGTGCCAGCAAAACCGGGCCCCTCTCTGGGGCCAACGTCCTGACTTTC
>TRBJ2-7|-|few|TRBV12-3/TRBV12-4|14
CASSVGGRDYEQYF
TGTGCCAGCAGTGTGGGGGGGCGGGACTACGAGCAGTACTTC
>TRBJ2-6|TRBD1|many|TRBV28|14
CASSTGAGANVLTF
TGTGCCAGCAGTACAGGGGCTGGGGCCAACGTCCTGACTTTC
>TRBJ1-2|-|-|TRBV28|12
CASSRRGYGYTF
TGTGCCAGCAGCCGGAGGGGGTATGGCTACACCTTC
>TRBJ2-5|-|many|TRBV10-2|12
CASMKESETQYF
TGCGCCAGCATGAAGGAATCGGAGACCCAGTACTTC
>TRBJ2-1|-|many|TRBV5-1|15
CASSLGSGAYNEQFF
TGCGCCAGCAGCTTGGGTAGCGGAGCTTACAATGAGCAGTTCTTC
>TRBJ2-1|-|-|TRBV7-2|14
CASSLQSFYNEQFF
TGTGCCAGCAGCTTGCAATCTTTTTACAATGAGCAGTTCTTC
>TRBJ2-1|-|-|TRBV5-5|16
CASSLHSASSYNEQFF
TGTGCCAGCAGCTTGCACTCAGCTAGCTCCTACAATGAGCAGTTCTTC
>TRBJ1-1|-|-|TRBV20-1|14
CSAAPGTRNTEAFF
TGCAGTGCCGCTCCCGGGACCCGGAACACTGAAGCTTTCTTT
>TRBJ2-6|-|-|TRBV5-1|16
CASTWSASSGANVLTF
TGCGCCAGTACTTGGTCAGCCTCCTCTGGGGCCAACGTCCTGACTTTC
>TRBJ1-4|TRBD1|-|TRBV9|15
CASSESGTANEKLFF
TGTGCCAGCAGCGAATCCGGGACAGCGAATGAAAAACTGTTTTTT
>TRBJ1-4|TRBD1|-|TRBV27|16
CASRRGDRGTNEKLFF
TGTGCCAGCAGAAGAGGCGACAGGGGAACTAATGAAAAACTGTTTTTT
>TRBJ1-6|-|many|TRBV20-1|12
CSAPRGDSPLHF
TGCAGTGCCCCCCGGGGTGATTCACCCCTCCACTTT
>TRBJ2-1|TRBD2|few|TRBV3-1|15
CASSKPAGGWNEQFF
TGTGCCAGCAGCAAACCGGCGGGAGGATGGAATGAGCAGTTCTTC
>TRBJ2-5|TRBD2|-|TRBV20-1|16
CSAKGSGGPLGETQYF
TGCAGTGCTAAGGGGTCGGGGGGGCCACTAGGAGAGACCCAGTACTTC
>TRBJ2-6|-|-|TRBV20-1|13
CSAVGAGANVLTF
TGCAGTGCAGTAGGAGCTGGGGCCAACGTCCTGACTTTC
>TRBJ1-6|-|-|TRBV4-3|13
CASSPGDNSPLHF
TGCGCCAGCAGCCCAGGGGACAATTCACCCCTCCACTTT
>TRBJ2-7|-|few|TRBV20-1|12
CSATDNSYEQYF
TGCAGTGCTACGGACAATTCCTACGAGCAGTACTTC
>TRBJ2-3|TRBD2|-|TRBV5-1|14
CASSLVAGDDTQYF
TGCGCCAGCAGCTTGGTAGCGGGAGATGATACGCAGTATTTT
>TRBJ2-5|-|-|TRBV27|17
CASSFLRDFRAQETQYF
TGTGCCAGCAGTTTTCTCCGGGACTTCAGGGCCCAAGAGACCCAGTACTTC
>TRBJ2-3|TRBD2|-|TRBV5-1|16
CASSLLPSGTQDTQYF
TGCGCCAGCAGCCTGCTGCCTAGCGGGACGCAAGATACGCAGTATTTT
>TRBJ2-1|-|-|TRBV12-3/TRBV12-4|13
CASSRTEWNEQFF
TGTGCCAGCAGTCGGACAGAGTGGAATGAGCAGTTCTTC